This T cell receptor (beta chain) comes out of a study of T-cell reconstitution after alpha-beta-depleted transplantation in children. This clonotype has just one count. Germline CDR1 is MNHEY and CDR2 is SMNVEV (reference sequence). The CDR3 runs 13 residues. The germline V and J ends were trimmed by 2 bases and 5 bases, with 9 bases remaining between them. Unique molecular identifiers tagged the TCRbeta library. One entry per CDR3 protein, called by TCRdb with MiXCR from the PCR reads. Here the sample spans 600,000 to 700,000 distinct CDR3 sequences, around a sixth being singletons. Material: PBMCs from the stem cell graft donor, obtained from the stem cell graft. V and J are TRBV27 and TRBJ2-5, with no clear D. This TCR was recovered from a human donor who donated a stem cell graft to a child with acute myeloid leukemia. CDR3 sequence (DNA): TGTGCCAGCAGTTTACGACCCCGGGAGACCCAGTACTTC. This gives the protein CASSLRPRETQYF.